Listed below are T cell receptor beta chains from one sample, sequenced in a study of beta chain features in type 1 diabetes. Some clones are missing from TCRdb's copy, which holds only in-frame ones; the method was immunoSEQ multiplex PCR. The data contain more than 60,000 clones, roughly 60% of them singletons. Sequencing was done on a sample of Tregs from blood. The source is a woman aged 18-29 years in good health. CDR3s include the opening cysteine and the closing phenylalanine or tryptophan. Each record gives: V gene, D gene, J gene, clone size, CDR3 protein, CDR3 DNA. D genes are given only for firm matches. Where a row states a size, it is once, few, many or the class of an expanded clone; other rows omit it.

>TRBV7-2|NA|TRBJ2-1|NA
CASSLGLGGRYNEQFF
TGTGCCAGCAGCTTGGGGTTGGGGGGGCGGTACAATGAGCAGTTCTTC
>TRBV4-3|TRBD1|TRBJ1-2|few
CASSQGGTVYGYTF
TGCGCCAGCAGCCAAGGCGGGACAGTTTATGGCTACACCTTC
>TRBV28|NA|TRBJ2-1|few
CASSLRDLYNEQFF
TGTGCCAGCAGCCTCCGGGACTTATACAATGAGCAGTTCTTC
>TRBV5-1|NA|TRBJ2-7|few
CASSPRPVTITYEQYF
TGCGCCAGCAGCCCGCGACCGGTAACTATTACCTACGAGCAGTACTTC
>TRBV2|NA|TRBJ2-2|NA
CAKGSGWGGGELFF
TGTGCCAAAGGATCTGGTTGGGGAGGCGGGGAGCTGTTTTTT
>TRBV5-1|TRBD2|TRBJ2-1|NA
CASSGRVVRGSSYNEQFF
TGCGCCAGCAGCGGGAGGGTTGTACGGGGCTCTTCCTACAATGAGCAGTTCTTC
>TRBV12-5|NA|TRBJ2-7|NA
CASGRGLYEQYF
TGTGCTAGTGGCCGCGGCCTCTACGAGCAGTACTTC
>TRBV7-2|TRBD1|TRBJ2-7|NA
CATSGTGPYEQYF
TGTGCCACTTCCGGGACAGGGCCCTACGAGCAGTACTTC
>TRBV28|TRBD1|TRBJ2-6|NA
CASSVPTGAGANVLTF
TGTGCCAGCAGTGTTCCAACAGGGGCCGGGGCCAACGTCCTGACTTTC
>TRBV20-1|NA|TRBJ1-1|few
CSANTNTEAFF
TGCAGTGCTAACACGAACACTGAAGCTTTCTTT
>TRBV5-1|NA|TRBJ2-1|few
CASSLVTTGNEQFF
TGCGCCAGCAGCTTGGTTACTACCGGCAATGAGCAGTTCTTC
>TRBV10-3|TRBD2|TRBJ2-7|NA
CAISAGGTYYEQYF
TGTGCCATCAGTGCGGGGGGAACGTACTACGAGCAGTACTTC
>TRBV2|NA|TRBJ1-5|NA
CASSGTGNQPQHF
TGTGCCAGCAGTGGGACAGGCAATCAGCCCCAGCATTTT
>TRBV2|TRBD2|TRBJ2-1|many
CASSEGLAIYNEQFF
TGTGCCAGCAGTGAGGGACTAGCTATTTACAATGAGCAGTTCTTC
>TRBV4-1|NA|TRBJ2-5|NA
CASSQEIRETQYF
TGCGCCAGCAGCCAAGAAATCCGGGAGACCCAGTACTTC
>TRBV9|NA|TRBJ2-1|NA
CASSVAGPLGPQFF
TGTGCCAGCAGCGTAGCCGGGCCTCTGGGGCCGCAGTTCTTC
>TRBV19|NA|TRBJ2-2|NA
CASNGETGNTGELFF
TGTGCCAGCAACGGTGAGACAGGGAACACCGGGGAGCTGTTTTTT
>TRBV10-3|NA|TRBJ2-2|NA
CAISESGGFAGELFF
TGTGCCATCAGTGAGTCAGGAGGGTTTGCCGGGGAGCTGTTTTTT
>TRBV19|TRBD2|TRBJ2-7|NA
CASSSWGGTYEQYF
TGTGCCAGTAGTTCATGGGGGGGAACCTACGAGCAGTACTTC
>TRBV5-1|TRBD1|TRBJ2-7|NA
CASSLSGTGPVEQYF
TGCGCCAGCAGCCTGTCCGGGACAGGGCCTGTCGAGCAGTACTTC
>TRBV5-1|TRBD1|TRBJ1-5|few
CASSVTGGSNQPQHF
TGCGCCAGCAGCGTGACAGGGGGTAGCAATCAGCCCCAGCATTTT
>TRBV7-8|TRBD2|TRBJ2-5|NA
CASSLGLAVQETQYF
TGTGCCAGCAGCTTAGGACTAGCGGTTCAAGAGACCCAGTACTTC
>TRBV30|NA|TRBJ1-2|NA
CACNRVAGYTF
TGTGCCTGCAACAGGGTTGCTGGCTACACCTTC
>TRBV2|NA|TRBJ2-7|NA
CASSENVRFYEQYF
TGTGCCAGCAGTGAAAATGTCAGATTCTACGAGCAGTACTTC
>TRBV27|TRBD1|TRBJ2-7|medium-sized
CASSPRTGGYEQYF
TGTGCCAGCAGTCCGAGGACAGGGGGGTACGAGCAGTACTTC
>TRBV2|NA|TRBJ2-4|NA
CASSEARPGLAKNIQYF
TGTGCCAGCAGTGAAGCGCGTCCAGGGCTAGCCAAAAACATTCAGTACTTC
>TRBV18|TRBD2|TRBJ2-1|few
CASSPEAGGYNEQFF
TGTGCCAGCTCACCTGAAGCGGGGGGCTACAATGAGCAGTTCTTC
>TRBV29-1|NA|TRBJ1-2|few
CSVDWAGANYGYTF
TGCAGCGTTGATTGGGCAGGGGCTAACTATGGCTACACCTTC
>TRBV7-8|NA|TRBJ1-5|NA
CASSLQGYQPQHF
TGTGCCAGCAGCTTGCAGGGTTATCAGCCCCAGCATTTT
>TRBV7-3|NA|TRBJ2-7|NA
CASSSSSVFIYEQYF
TGTGCCAGCAGCTCTTCTAGCGTGTTTATCTACGAGCAGTACTTC
>TRBV28|NA|TRBJ1-2|few
CASSFPKTGGYTF
TGTGCCAGCAGTTTCCCAAAAACGGGTGGCTACACCTTC
>TRBV7-1|NA|TRBJ2-5|few
CASSFRTVQETQYF
TGTGCCAGCAGCTTTAGGACAGTCCAAGAGACCCAGTACTTC
>TRBV29-1|NA|TRBJ1-2|NA
CSVSGALGYGYTF
TGCAGCGTCTCTGGGGCTTTGGGCTATGGCTACACCTTC
>TRBV10-3|NA|TRBJ1-2|NA
CAISELGQNYGYTF
TGTGCCATCAGTGAGCTTGGGCAGAACTATGGCTACACCTTC
>TRBV21-1|NA|TRBJ1-6|NA
CASRRVSFREAGAYNSPLHF
TGTGCCAGCAGGCGAGTTTCCTTCAGGGAGGCAGGAGCCTATAATTCACCCCTCCACTTT
>TRBV6-1|TRBD2|TRBJ2-3|NA
CASSSQRGGTDTQYF
TGTGCCAGCAGTTCCCAGCGGGGGGGCACAGATACGCAGTATTTT
>TRBV7-9|TRBD1|TRBJ1-5|NA
CASSLGQGDNQPQHF
TGTGCCAGCAGCTTAGGACAGGGGGACAATCAGCCCCAGCATTTT
>TRBV19|NA|TRBJ1-2|NA
CASTLSTGAEIRTNGYTF
TGTGCCAGTACCCTTTCAACTGGGGCAGAAATCCGCACCAATGGCTACACCTTC
>TRBV19|TRBD2|TRBJ2-1|NA
CASTPGGGRAYNEQFF
TGTGCCAGTACCCCCGGGGGGGGAAGGGCATACAATGAGCAGTTCTTC
>TRBV30|TRBD1|TRBJ1-2|NA
CAWSPTGTGRGYTF
TGTGCCTGGAGTCCGACCGGGACAGGACGTGGCTACACCTTC
>TRBV14|TRBD2|TRBJ2-2|few
CASSQRRTSGNTGELFF
TGTGCCAGCAGCCAGAGACGGACTAGCGGCAACACCGGGGAGCTGTTTTTT
>TRBV9|TRBD2|TRBJ2-2|NA
CASSVSGGATGELFF
TGTGCCAGCAGCGTTTCCGGGGGGGCGACCGGGGAGCTGTTTTTT
>TRBV29-1|NA|TRBJ2-2|NA
CSVTGFLDTGELFF
TGCAGCGTTACAGGTTTTTTGGACACCGGGGAGCTGTTTTTT
>TRBV6-1|TRBD1|TRBJ2-7|few
CASREIAGGPYEQYF
TGTGCCAGCAGAGAGATAGCAGGGGGCCCCTACGAGCAGTACTTC
>TRBV7-2|NA|TRBJ2-3|NA
CASSTGSPPDTQYF
TGTGCCAGCAGCACAGGCTCTCCCCCAGATACGCAGTATTTT
>TRBV7-7|NA|TRBJ2-5|few
CASSSLNSMEETQYF
TGTGCCAGCAGCTCCCTGAACAGTATGGAAGAGACCCAGTACTTC
>TRBV15|TRBD2|TRBJ2-5|NA
CATSRGSSGPQETQYF
TGTGCCACCAGCAGAGGATCTAGCGGTCCCCAAGAGACCCAGTACTTC